The source of this T cell receptor beta chain is a study of blood T cell repertoires in COVID-19. Study at large: Both acute and convalescent COVID-19 samples were obtained from the United States, Italy and Spain. Nucleic acid was either cDNA or gDNA, and it came from T cells, B-cell-depleted T cells, or PBMCs.

Authors' methods: Nucleated cell counts were estimated from reference gene primer amplification. The protocol was immunoSEQ multiplex PCR, while the TCRdb copy is restricted to in-frame clones and leaves out a portion. The V and J calls and clone size were taken over from that table, and D and trimming were inferred from the DNA. The profile covers about 140,000 clones, with 70% to 90% appearing a single time and roughly 11% taken by the ten largest. This CDR3 contains 13 residues. Germline V gene lookup returns CDR1 LNHDA and CDR2 SQIVND (reference sequence). V lost 7 bases and J lost 7, with 14 bases in between.

The rearrangement uses TRBV19 and TRBJ2-1; D not certain. This receptor was taken from a woman older than 75 with acute or convalescent COVID-19. Sequences were obtained from peripheral blood. CDR3 DNA sequence: TGTGCCAGTACCCTTTCAGCCGGGAATGAGCAGTTCTTC. It specifies CASTLSAGNEQFF.